These 5 T cell receptor beta chains were sequenced from one sample in a study of shared clonotypes between healthy human individuals. The data were produced by immunoSEQ multiplex PCR, yet TCRdb's version contains in-frame clones alone and is incomplete. Found here are some 2,000,000 clones, about 95% of them singletons; the top ten hold roughly 1%. CD45RO-negative, CCR7-selected cells formed the naive CD8 fraction, which excluded terminally differentiated effector memory CD45RA+ cells. The source material was naive CD8+ T cells sorted from blood. These receptors all come from a man between 18 and 29 years old in good health.

This rearrangement joins TRBV7-9 to TRBJ2-1; D remains unclear. Germline V CDR1 and CDR2: SEHNR, FQNEAQ (reference sequence). The CDR3 loop spans 14 amino acids. Trimming left V 5 bases short and J 6 bases short, with 14 bases between. The CDR3 is CASSHDFSANEQFF. As DNA, the CDR3 is TGTGCCAGCAGCCACGATTTTTCTGCCAATGAGCAGTTCTTC. Looking up the rest from reference TRBV7-9 and TRBJ2-1 gives the full variable domain: DTGVSQNPRHKITKRGQNVTFRCDPISEHNRLYWYRQTLGQGPEFLTYFQNEAQLEKSRLLSDRFSAERPKGSFSTLEIQRTEQGDSAMYLCASSHDFSANEQFFGPGTRLTVL.

The V gene is TRBV10-3, the J gene TRBJ2-7; 12 bases are shared with TRBD1. The germline V gene encodes CDR1 ENHRY and CDR2 SYGVKD. This CDR3 comprises 14 residues. With 10 bases clipped from V and 7 bases from J, the junction kept 11 bases outside the gene matches. The CDR3 is CASDPGQGAWEQYF. CDR3 in DNA: TGTGCCAGCGACCCGGGACAGGGGGCGTGGGAGCAGTACTTC.

The chain uses TRBV5-6 and TRBJ1-2; 9 nucleotides line up with TRBD1. The CDR3 loop spans 14 amino acids. Trimming cost V 0 bases and J 8 bases; bases outside gene matches: 5. Germline V gene data show CDR1 as SGHDT and CDR2 as YYEEEE. Written as DNA, the CDR3 is TGTGCCAGCAGCTTGGGAACCGGGACAGGGGGCTACACCTTC. It specifies CASSLGTGTGGYTF.

The J gene is TRBJ2-3, the V gene TRBV27, with 9 bases identical to TRBD2. Trimming took 5 bases from V and 4 from J; bases not matched to a gene: 10. The CDR3 extends over 16 amino acids. CDR1 and CDR2 from the germline V gene are MNHEY and SMNVEV (reference sequence). Written as DNA, the CDR3 is TGTGCCAGCAGTCTCTCCGGGACTAGCATCCCAGATACGCAGTATTTT. Amino acid sequence: CASSLSGTSIPDTQYF.

The count of this clone is one. The chain carries TRBV9 and TRBJ2-1, with a possible D match to TRBD2 (6 bases). The CDR3 has 14 amino acids. The germline gives CDR1 SGDLS, CDR2 YYNGEE. The V and J ends lost 0 bases and 10 bases respectively, with 14 bases between them. Here the CDR3 reads CASSVGMGGYEQFF. CDR3 coding DNA: TGTGCCAGCAGCGTAGGAATGGGAGGATACGAGCAGTTCTTC.